This TCR beta chain was recovered during a study of radiation and T cells in renal cell carcinoma. Study information: Nephrectomy followed 15 Gy stereotactic body radiation by 4 weeks.

The V gene's germline CDR1 is SEHNR and CDR2 FQNEAQ (reference sequence). The CDR3 sequence is 17 residues long. Worth noting for this clone: Its antigen remains unknown. The junction shows a germline mismatch at one end, possibly a read error.

The assay was immunoSEQ multiplex PCR, and TCRdb's table has in-frame clones only and misses some. This repertoire shows about 120,000 clones, about 81% found once; its top ten account for about 5.3%. Time point specified: blood 2 weeks post-SBRT. Sample treatment: 15 Gy SBRT to primary tumor, nephrectomy 4 weeks later. Broader study findings: Pretreatment tumor biopsies were lacking, so baseline clonotypes are unknown.

V and J are TRBV7-9 and TRBJ1-5; perhaps TRBD1 as D (6 bases). This receptor was identified in a man aged 50 to 59 with renal cell carcinoma. The starting material was blood, obtained from a patient whose treatment included radiotherapy and nephrectomy. DNA of the CDR3: TGTGCCAGCAGTTTAGCCTTGGGGGGACATAGCAATCAGCCCCAGCATTTT. It is translated as CASSLALGGHSNQPQHF.